The rows below give T cell receptor beta chains drawn from one sample of a study of somatic mutations in cytotoxic T cells in rheumatoid arthritis. Profiled with immunoSEQ multiplex PCR; TCRdb holds only in-frame clones, not every one. The table shows 3,500 to 5,000 clones, with roughly 92% occurring only once. Input material: CD8+ T cells sorted from blood. These receptors were taken from an older woman with rheumatoid arthritis. Both conserved end residues are part of each CDR3. A D gene is named only where the DNA matches it firmly. Size tells how often a clone was seen (once, few, many) or the class of an expanded clone, and some rows leave it out.

D: -
size: -
length: 16
V: TRBV19
J: TRBJ2-1
DNA: TGTGCCAGTAGCTGGGGTGGGGGACTCCCGGGCAATGAGCAGTTCTTC
CDR3: CASSWGGGLPGNEQFF

D: TRBD1
size: -
length: 15
V: TRBV7-8
J: TRBJ2-7
DNA: TGTGCCAGCAGCCCTAACAGGGGACCTACCTACGAGCAGTACTTC
CDR3: CASSPNRGPTYEQYF

D: TRBD1
size: few
length: 17
V: TRBV2
J: TRBJ1-1
DNA: TGTGCCAGCAGTATATCGGCGGACAGGGGCTCGAACACTGAAGCTTTCTTT
CDR3: CASSISADRGSNTEAFF

D: -
size: -
length: 15
V: TRBV7-9
J: TRBJ2-4
DNA: TGTGCCAGCAGCTTATTGCAGGGTGGGGGGAACATTCAGTACTTC
CDR3: CASSLLQGGGNIQYF

D: -
size: -
length: 15
V: TRBV7-9
J: TRBJ2-1
DNA: TGTGCCAGCAGCCACCGAGACATAGATTACAATGAGCAGTTCTTC
CDR3: CASSHRDIDYNEQFF

D: -
size: -
length: 13
V: TRBV5-1
J: TRBJ1-3
DNA: TGCGCCAGTACGGACAGCTCTGGAAACACCATATATTTT
CDR3: CASTDSSGNTIYF

D: -
size: -
length: 15
V: TRBV5-5
J: TRBJ2-1
DNA: TGTGCCAGCAGCTTGGCGGGGAGCTCCTACAATGAGCAGTTCTTC
CDR3: CASSLAGSSYNEQFF

D: TRBD2
size: -
length: 15
V: TRBV6-1
J: TRBJ2-7
DNA: TGTGCCAGCAGCTGGGCAGCGGGAAGCTCCTACGAGCAGTACTTC
CDR3: CASSWAAGSSYEQYF

D: TRBD2
size: few
length: 16
V: TRBV7-6
J: TRBJ2-2
DNA: TGTGCCAGCAGCCACAACGGGGGACTAGCGGCCGGGGAGCTGTTTTTT
CDR3: CASSHNGGLAAGELFF

D: TRBD2
size: -
length: 16
V: TRBV7-8
J: TRBJ2-3
DNA: TGTGCCAGCGGGGGGGGTGGCGGGAGTTTAATGGATACGCAGTATTTT
CDR3: CASGGGGGSLMDTQYF

D: -
size: -
length: 13
V: TRBV27
J: TRBJ1-2
DNA: TGTGCCAGCAGTTTTAACTCTAACTATGGCTACACCTTC
CDR3: CASSFNSNYGYTF

D: TRBD1
size: -
length: 13
V: TRBV19
J: TRBJ1-5
DNA: TGTGCCTCCTTGGGACAGGGCTCTCAGCCCCAGCATTTT
CDR3: CASLGQGSQPQHF

D: -
size: -
length: 14
V: TRBV19
J: TRBJ1-1
DNA: TGTGCCAGTAGCCTACAGGGCCCCGGCACTGAAGCTTTCTTT
CDR3: CASSLQGPGTEAFF

D: -
size: -
length: 13
V: TRBV27
J: TRBJ1-1
DNA: TGTGCCAGCAGTTTGGACTTGAACACTGAAGCTTTCTTT
CDR3: CASSLDLNTEAFF

D: TRBD2
size: -
length: 15
V: TRBV27
J: TRBJ2-1
DNA: TGTGCCAGCACCTACAGCGGGGGGGCAGGGAATGAGCAGTTCTTC
CDR3: CASTYSGGAGNEQFF

D: -
size: -
length: 18
V: TRBV4-1
J: TRBJ2-3
DNA: TGCGCCAGCAGCCAACTTCCTCAAGGTGGTTTAGCCACAGATACGCAGTATTTT
CDR3: CASSQLPQGGLATDTQYF

D: -
size: once
length: 13
V: TRBV5-6
J: TRBJ1-2
DNA: TGTGCCAGCAGCCCCCCCACTAACTATGGCTACACCTTC
CDR3: CASSPPTNYGYTF

D: -
size: -
length: 14
V: TRBV19
J: TRBJ2-1
DNA: TGTGCCAGTAGTAGTGCCGCGTTCAACAATGAGCAGTTCTTC
CDR3: CASSSAAFNNEQFF

D: -
size: once
length: 16
V: TRBV7-2
J: TRBJ2-2
DNA: TGTGCCAGCAGCTTATCGGCTAGCCCTAGCACCGGGGAGCTGTTTTTT
CDR3: CASSLSASPSTGELFF

D: TRBD2
size: -
length: 14
V: TRBV5-6
J: TRBJ2-1
DNA: TGTGCCAGCAGTTTCTCCGGGACTATTAATGAGCAGTTCTTC
CDR3: CASSFSGTINEQFF

D: -
size: -
length: 15
V: TRBV13
J: TRBJ1-2
DNA: TGTGCCAGCAGCTTCCGGGGGACGGTGAACTATGGCTACACCTTC
CDR3: CASSFRGTVNYGYTF

D: -
size: -
length: 13
V: TRBV7-9
J: TRBJ2-7
DNA: TGTGCCAGCAGCTCGAGGGATTCCTACGAGCAGTACTTC
CDR3: CASSSRDSYEQYF